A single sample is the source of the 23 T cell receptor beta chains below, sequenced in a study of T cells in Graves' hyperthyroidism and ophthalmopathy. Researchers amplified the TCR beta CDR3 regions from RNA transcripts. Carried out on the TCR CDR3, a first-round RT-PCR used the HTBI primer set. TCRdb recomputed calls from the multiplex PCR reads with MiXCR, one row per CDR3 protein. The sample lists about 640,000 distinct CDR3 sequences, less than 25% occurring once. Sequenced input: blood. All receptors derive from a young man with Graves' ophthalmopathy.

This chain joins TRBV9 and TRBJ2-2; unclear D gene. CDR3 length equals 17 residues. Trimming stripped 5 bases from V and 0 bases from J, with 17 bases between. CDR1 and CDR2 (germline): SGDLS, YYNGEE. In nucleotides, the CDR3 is TGTGCCAGCAGTACTGACTCATGGTCTGCGAACACCGGGGAGCTGTTTTTT. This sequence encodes CASSTDSWSANTGELFF.

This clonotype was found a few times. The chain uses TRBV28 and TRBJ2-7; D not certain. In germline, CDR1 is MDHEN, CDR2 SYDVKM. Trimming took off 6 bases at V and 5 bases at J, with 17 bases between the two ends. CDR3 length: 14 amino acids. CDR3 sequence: CASSRRSGWDEQYF. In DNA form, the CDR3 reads TGTGCCAGCAGCCGCAGGTCCGGTTGGGACGAGCAGTACTTC.

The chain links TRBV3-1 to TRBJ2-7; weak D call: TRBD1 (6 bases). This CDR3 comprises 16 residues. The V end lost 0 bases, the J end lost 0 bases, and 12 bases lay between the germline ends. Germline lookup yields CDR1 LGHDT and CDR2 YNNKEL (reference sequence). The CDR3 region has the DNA TGTGCCAGCAGCCAAGATGGGGCAGGGGCCTCCTACGAGCAGTACTTC. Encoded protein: CASSQDGAGASYEQYF.

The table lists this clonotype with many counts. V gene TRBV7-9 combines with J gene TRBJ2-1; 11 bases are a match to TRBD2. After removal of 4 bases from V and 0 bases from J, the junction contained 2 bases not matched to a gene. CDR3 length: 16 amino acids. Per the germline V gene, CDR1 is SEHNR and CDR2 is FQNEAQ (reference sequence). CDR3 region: CASSSTSGDSYNEQFF. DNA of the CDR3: TGTGCCAGCAGCTCGACTAGCGGGGACTCCTACAATGAGCAGTTCTTC.

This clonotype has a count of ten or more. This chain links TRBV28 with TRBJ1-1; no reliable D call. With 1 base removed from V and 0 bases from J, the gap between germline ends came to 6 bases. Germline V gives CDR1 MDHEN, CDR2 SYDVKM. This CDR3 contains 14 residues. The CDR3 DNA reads TGTGCCAGCAGTTTATCGAGTATGAACACTGAAGCTTTCTTT. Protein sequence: CASSLSSMNTEAFF.

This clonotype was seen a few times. CDR3: CSASPRGYYEQYF. The CDR3 nucleotides are TGCAGTGCTAGCCCTAGAGGGTACTACGAGCAGTACTTC. V is TRBV20-1 and J is TRBJ2-7; TRBD2 might be the D (5 bases). The V gene's germline CDR1 is DFQATT and CDR2 SNEGSKA (reference sequence). CDR3 length: 13 amino acids. V lost 3 bases and J lost 3, with 12 bases in between.

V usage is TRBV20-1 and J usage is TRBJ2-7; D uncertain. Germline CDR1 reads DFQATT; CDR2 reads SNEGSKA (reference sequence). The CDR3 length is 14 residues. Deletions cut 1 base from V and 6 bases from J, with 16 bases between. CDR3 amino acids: CSARGGPTSGEQYF. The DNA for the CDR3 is TGCAGTGCTAGAGGTGGTCCTACTTCGGGCGAGCAGTACTTC.

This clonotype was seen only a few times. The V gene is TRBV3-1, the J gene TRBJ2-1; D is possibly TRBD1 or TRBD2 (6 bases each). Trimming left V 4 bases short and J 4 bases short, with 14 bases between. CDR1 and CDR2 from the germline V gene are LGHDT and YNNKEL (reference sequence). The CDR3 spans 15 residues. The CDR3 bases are TGTGCCAGCAGCCCCAACGGGGGCGAATACAATGAGCAGTTCTTC. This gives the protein CASSPNGGEYNEQFF.

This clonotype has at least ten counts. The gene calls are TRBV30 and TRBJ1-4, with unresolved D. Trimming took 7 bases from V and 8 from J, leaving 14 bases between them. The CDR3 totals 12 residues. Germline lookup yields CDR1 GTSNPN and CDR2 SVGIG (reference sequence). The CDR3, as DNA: TGTGCCTTAGAGACCCTGATGGAAAAACTGTTTTTT. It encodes CALETLMEKLFF.

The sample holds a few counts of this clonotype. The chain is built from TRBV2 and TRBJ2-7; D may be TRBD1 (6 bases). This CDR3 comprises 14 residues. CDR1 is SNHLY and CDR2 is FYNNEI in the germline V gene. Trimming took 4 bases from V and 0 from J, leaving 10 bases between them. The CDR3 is CASSVRDTSYEQYF. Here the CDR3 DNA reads TGTGCCAGCAGTGTCCGGGACACCTCCTACGAGCAGTACTTC.

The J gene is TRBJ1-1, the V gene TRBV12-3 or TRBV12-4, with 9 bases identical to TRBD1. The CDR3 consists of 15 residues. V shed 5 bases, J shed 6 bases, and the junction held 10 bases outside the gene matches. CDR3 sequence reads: CASSPTGTGYAEAFF. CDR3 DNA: TGTGCCAGCAGTCCAACCGGGACAGGGTACGCTGAAGCTTTCTTT.

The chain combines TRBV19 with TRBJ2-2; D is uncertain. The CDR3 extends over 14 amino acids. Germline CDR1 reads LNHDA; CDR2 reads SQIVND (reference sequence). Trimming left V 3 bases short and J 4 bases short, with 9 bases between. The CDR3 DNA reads TGTGCCAGTAGTATGACCCCACGCACCGGGGAGCTGTTTTTT. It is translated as CASSMTPRTGELFF.

CDR3 loop: CASSLNPLGAELGETQYF. In DNA, the CDR3 is TGTGCCAGCAGTTTAAACCCCCTGGGTGCCGAGCTCGGGGAGACCCAGTACTTC. This sequence joins TRBV27 and TRBJ2-5; D gene uncertain. The CDR3 contains 18 residues. Trimming cost V 2 bases and J 5 bases, with 24 bases left between them. The germline gives CDR1 MNHEY, CDR2 SMNVEV (reference sequence).

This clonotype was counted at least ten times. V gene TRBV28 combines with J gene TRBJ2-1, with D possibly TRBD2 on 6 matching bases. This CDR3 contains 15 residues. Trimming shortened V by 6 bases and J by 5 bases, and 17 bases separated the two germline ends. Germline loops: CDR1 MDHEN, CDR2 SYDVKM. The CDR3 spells CASSPPGESHNEQFF. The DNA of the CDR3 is TGTGCCAGCAGCCCCCCGGGAGAGTCCCACAATGAGCAGTTCTTC.

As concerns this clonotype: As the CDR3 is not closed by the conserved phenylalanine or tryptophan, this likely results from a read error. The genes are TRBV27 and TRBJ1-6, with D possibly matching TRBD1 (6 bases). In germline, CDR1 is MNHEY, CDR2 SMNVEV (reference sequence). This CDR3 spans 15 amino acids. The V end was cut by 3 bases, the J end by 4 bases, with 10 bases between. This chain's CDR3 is CASSLVGQYNSPLHL. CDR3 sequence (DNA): TGTGCCAGCAGTTTGGTGGGACAATATAATTCACCCCTCCACCTT.

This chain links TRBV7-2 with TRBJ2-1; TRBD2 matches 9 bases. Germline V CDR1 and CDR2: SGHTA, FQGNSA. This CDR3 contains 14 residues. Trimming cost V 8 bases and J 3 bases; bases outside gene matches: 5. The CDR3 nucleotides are TGTGCCAGCGCCATGACTAGCGGCTACAATGAGCAGTTCTTC. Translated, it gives CASAMTSGYNEQFF.

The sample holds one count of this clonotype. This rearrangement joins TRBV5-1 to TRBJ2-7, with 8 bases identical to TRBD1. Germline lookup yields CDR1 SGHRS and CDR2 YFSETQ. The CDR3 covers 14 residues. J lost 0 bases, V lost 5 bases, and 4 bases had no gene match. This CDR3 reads CASRRGQVSYEQYF. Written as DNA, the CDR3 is TGCGCCAGCAGGAGGGGACAGGTCTCCTACGAGCAGTACTTC.

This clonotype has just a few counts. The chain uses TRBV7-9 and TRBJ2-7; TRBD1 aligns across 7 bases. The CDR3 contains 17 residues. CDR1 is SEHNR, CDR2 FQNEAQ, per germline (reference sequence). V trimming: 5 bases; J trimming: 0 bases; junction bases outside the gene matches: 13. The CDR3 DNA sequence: TGTGCCAGCAGCACCGGAGAGGGACAGAGAAGCTCCTACGAGCAGTACTTC. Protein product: CASSTGEGQRSSYEQYF.

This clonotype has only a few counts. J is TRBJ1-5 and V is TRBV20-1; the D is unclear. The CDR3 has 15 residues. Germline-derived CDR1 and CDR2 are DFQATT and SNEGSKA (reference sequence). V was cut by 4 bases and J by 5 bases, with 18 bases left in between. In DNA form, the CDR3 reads TGCAGTGCTACTAGGGCATCCCTCACTGATCAGCCCCAGCATTTT. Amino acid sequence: CSATRASLTDQPQHF.

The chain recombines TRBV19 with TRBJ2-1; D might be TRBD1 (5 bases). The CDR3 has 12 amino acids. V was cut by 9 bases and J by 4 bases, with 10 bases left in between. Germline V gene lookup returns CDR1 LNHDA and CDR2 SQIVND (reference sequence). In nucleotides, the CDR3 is TGTGCCAGCAAGACAGAATACAATGAGCAGTTCTTC. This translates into CASKTEYNEQFF.

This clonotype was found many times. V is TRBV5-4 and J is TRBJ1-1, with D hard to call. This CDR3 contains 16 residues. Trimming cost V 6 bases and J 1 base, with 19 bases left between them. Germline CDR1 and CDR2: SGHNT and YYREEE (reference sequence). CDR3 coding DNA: TGTGCCAGCACCCCCCGGGCAGACGGAGGGAACACTGAAGCTTTCTTT. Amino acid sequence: CASTPRADGGNTEAFF.

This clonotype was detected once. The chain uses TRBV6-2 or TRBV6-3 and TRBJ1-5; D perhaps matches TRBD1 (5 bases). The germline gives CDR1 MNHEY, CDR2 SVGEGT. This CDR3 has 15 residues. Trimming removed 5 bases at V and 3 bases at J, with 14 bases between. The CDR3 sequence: CASSGRNRFNQPQHF. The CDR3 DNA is TGTGCCAGCAGTGGCCGAAACAGGTTCAATCAGCCCCAGCATTTT.

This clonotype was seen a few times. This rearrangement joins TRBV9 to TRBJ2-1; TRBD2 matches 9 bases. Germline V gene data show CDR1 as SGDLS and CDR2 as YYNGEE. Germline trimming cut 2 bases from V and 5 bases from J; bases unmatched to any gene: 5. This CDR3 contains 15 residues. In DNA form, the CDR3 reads TGTGCCAGCAGCGTTAGCGGGAGACCTAACAATGAGCAGTTCTTC. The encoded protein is CASSVSGRPNNEQFF.